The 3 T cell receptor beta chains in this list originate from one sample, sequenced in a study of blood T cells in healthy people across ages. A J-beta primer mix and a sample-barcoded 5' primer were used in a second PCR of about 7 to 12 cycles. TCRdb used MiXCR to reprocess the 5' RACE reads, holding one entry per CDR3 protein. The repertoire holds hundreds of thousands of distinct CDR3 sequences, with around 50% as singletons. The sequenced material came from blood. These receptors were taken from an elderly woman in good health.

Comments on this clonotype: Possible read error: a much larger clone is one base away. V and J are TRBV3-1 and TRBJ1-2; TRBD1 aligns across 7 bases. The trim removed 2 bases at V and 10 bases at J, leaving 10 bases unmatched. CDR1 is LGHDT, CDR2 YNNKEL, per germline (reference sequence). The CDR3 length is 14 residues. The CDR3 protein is CASSQLTGRLDYTF. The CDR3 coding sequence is TGTGCCAGCAGCCAACTGACAGGGCGCCTCGACTACACCTTC.

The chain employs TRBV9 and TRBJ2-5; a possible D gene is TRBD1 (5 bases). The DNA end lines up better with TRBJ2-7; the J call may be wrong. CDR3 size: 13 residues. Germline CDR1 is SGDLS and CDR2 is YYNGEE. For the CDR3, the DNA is TGTGCCAGCAGTTCTAGGCCAGGGAACGAGCAGTACTTC. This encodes CASSSRPGNEQYF.

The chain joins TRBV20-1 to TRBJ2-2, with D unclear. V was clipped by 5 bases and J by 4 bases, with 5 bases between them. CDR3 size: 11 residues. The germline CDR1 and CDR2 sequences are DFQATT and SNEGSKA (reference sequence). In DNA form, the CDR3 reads TGCAGTGCTGGGTCCACCGGGGAGCTGTTTTTT. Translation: CSAGSTGELFF.